Listed below are T cell receptor beta chains from one sample, sequenced in a study of T cells in Graves' hyperthyroidism and ophthalmopathy. TCRdb re-derived calls from the multiplex PCR reads in MiXCR, one entry per CDR3 protein. The profile shows almost 600,000 distinct CDR3 sequences, approximately 15% of them singletons. Sample: blood. These receptor sequences come from a woman aged 25 to 39 with Graves' hyperthyroidism that later progressed to Graves' ophthalmopathy. CDR3s include the opening cysteine and the closing phenylalanine or tryptophan.

j_call v_call cdr3_aa
TRBJ2-7 TRBV10-2 CASSESIPSGRAKYEQYF
TRBJ1-1 TRBV27 CASSPGTGGEAFF
TRBJ1-1 TRBV28 CASSPPEGSTGRTEAFF
TRBJ2-1 TRBV20-1 CASDPLYNEQFF
TRBJ1-4 TRBV20-1 CSARDQGENEKLFF
TRBJ2-1 TRBV10-3 CAIRGVPLRDEQFF
TRBJ2-3 TRBV28 CASSLASGKADTQYF
TRBJ1-1 TRBV12-5 CASGPFTGLNTEAFF
TRBJ1-6 TRBV30 CAWRVWTANSPLHF
TRBJ2-7 TRBV18 CASSPNPLTAGNEQYF
TRBJ1-1 TRBV28 CASSPHPPRGAWTEAFF
TRBJ2-1 TRBV28 CASRRITGAHEQFF
TRBJ2-7 TRBV27 CASRRGFGSYEQYF
TRBJ1-3 TRBV10-2 CASRVGGASGNTIYF
TRBJ2-5 TRBV5-1 CASSLFLAGGETQYF
TRBJ2-3 TRBV20-1 CSAQLARAGGTDTQYF
TRBJ1-1 TRBV14 CASSQDRKYMNTEAFF
TRBJ2-7 TRBV2 CASSEGASYEQYF
TRBJ1-1 TRBV9 CASSVVGDMAEAFF
TRBJ2-7 TRBV29-1 CSVRTLLTYEQHF
TRBJ1-5 TRBV30 CALSRGESSNQPQHF
TRBJ2-2 TRBV27 CATTDRGGTGELFF
TRBJ1-4 TRBV10-3 CAISETNRQSNEKLFF
TRBJ1-2 TRBV3-1 CASSLTQGANYGYTF
TRBJ1-5 TRBV10-2 CASSVRGASNQPQHF
TRBJ2-5 TRBV20-1 CSLGDQETQYF
TRBJ2-5 TRBV7-2 CASRTGTADLAQYF
TRBJ1-2 TRBV24-1 CATSDRPGQSENGYTF
TRBJ2-1 TRBV20-1 CSATGMFNEQFF
TRBJ2-1 TRBV10-3 CATSSRTSGVYNEQFF
TRBJ2-1 TRBV6-1 CASSPGRGGYNEQFF
TRBJ2-1 TRBV6-2/TRBV6-3 CASSPDPYNEQFF
TRBJ2-5 TRBV12-3/TRBV12-4 CASSPPASSGAQETQYF
TRBJ1-5 TRBV19 CASSGSTYSNQPQHF
TRBJ2-3 TRBV10-3 CAISESGVGISTDTQYF
TRBJ2-6 TRBV5-6 CASSTRRGIPSGANVLTF
TRBJ1-1 TRBV24-1 CATSDNDREAFF
TRBJ2-7 TRBV4-1 CASSQYGYRGAYEQYF
TRBJ2-5 TRBV7-3 CASSPDGTQETQYF
TRBJ2-1 TRBV9 CASSVDHNEQFF
TRBJ2-7 TRBV7-2 CASSLAAGASYEQYF
TRBJ1-5 TRBV19 CASTFGGGQPQHF
TRBJ2-2 TRBV4-1 CASSRGINTGELFF
TRBJ1-2 TRBV15 CATSRAQVGDYGYTF
TRBJ2-3 TRBV7-2 CASSLERTATDTQYF
TRBJ1-1 TRBV12-5 CASGLTRQGGRAFF